This is a list of T cell receptor beta chains from one sample in a study of OX40 agonist ivuxolimab in advanced cancers. The repertoire was sequenced with immunoSEQ multiplex PCR; TCRdb's copy has only in-frame clones and lacks some. This table has about 46,000 clones, over 75% appearing once. Sample: CD4+ or CD8+ T cells sorted from blood, taken in a trial of the OX40 agonist ivuxolimab. These receptors were taken from an adult with an advanced solid tumor such as melanoma, head and neck, liver or kidney cancer. The CDR3 runs from the conserved cysteine through the conserved F or W. D genes are given only for firm matches. The size field is filled for only some rows; it gives once, few, many or a size class.

D gene	V gene	clone size	J gene	CDR3 protein	CDR3 DNA
-	TRBV5-6	-	TRBJ1-2	CASSLSRERTDYGYTF	TGTGCCAGCAGCCTAAGCAGGGAAAGGACAGACTATGGCTACACCTTC
-	TRBV19	few	TRBJ2-2	CASSPGLSGELFF	TGTGCCAGTAGCCCGGGTTTATCCGGGGAGCTGTTTTTT
-	TRBV5-4	-	TRBJ2-3	CASSLGRLRGTDTQYF	TGTGCCAGCAGCTTGGGTCGTTTGCGAGGCACAGATACGCAGTATTTT
-	TRBV19	-	TRBJ2-5	CASSMAGRKETQYF	TGTGCCAGTAGTATGGCGGGCAGAAAAGAGACCCAGTACTTC
-	TRBV18	-	TRBJ2-5	CASSPSSLGGETQYF	TGTGCCAGCTCACCCTCGAGTCTAGGGGGAGAGACCCAGTACTTC
-	TRBV30	medium-sized	TRBJ1-6	CAWSVISTGLHF	TGTGCCTGGAGTGTAATATCGACTGGCCTCCACTTT
-	TRBV20-1	-	TRBJ2-5	CSAADLRTQYF	TGCAGTGCCGCGGACCTCCGGACCCAGTACTTC
-	TRBV7-2	-	TRBJ1-3	CASSFGAGVGNTIYF	TGTGCCAGCAGCTTTGGGGCAGGGGTCGGAAACACCATATATTTT
-	TRBV18	-	TRBJ1-3	CASSPNQGFGNTIYF	TGTGCCAGCTCACCAAACCAGGGTTTCGGAAACACCATATATTTT
TRBD1	TRBV7-9	-	TRBJ2-7	CASSPGTGAYEQYF	TGTGCCAGCAGCCCCGGGACAGGCGCCTACGAGCAGTACTTC
-	TRBV30	-	TRBJ1-4	CAWKPGGPYEKLFF	TGTGCCTGGAAACCTGGAGGGCCTTATGAAAAACTGTTTTTT
TRBD2	TRBV5-1	-	TRBJ2-5	CASSQSGGRGETQYF	TGCGCCAGCAGCCAGAGCGGGGGGCGAGGAGAGACCCAGTACTTC
TRBD1	TRBV19	few	TRBJ1-2	CASSGTGTGPYTF	TGTGCCAGTAGTGGGACCGGGACAGGACCCTACACCTTC
TRBD1	TRBV9	few	TRBJ1-2	CASSPGQGAYGYTF	TGTGCCAGCAGCCCCGGACAGGGAGCCTATGGCTACACCTTC
-	TRBV27	once	TRBJ1-2	CASSLIRNYGYTF	TGTGCCAGCAGTTTAATCAGGAACTATGGCTACACCTTC
-	TRBV10-3	-	TRBJ2-3	CAISGITDTQYF	TGTGCCATCAGTGGTATAACAGATACGCAGTATTTT
-	TRBV19	-	TRBJ2-7	CATTGTYTYEQYF	TGTGCCACCACCGGGACATACACCTACGAGCAGTACTTC
-	TRBV5-1	-	TRBJ1-2	CASSAGLGYGYTF	TGCGCCAGCAGCGCGGGACTTGGGTATGGCTACACCTTC
-	TRBV2	-	TRBJ1-3	CASTISVSGNTIYF	TGTGCCAGCACCATATCGGTGTCTGGAAACACCATATATTTT
-	TRBV11-3	-	TRBJ1-5	CASSLEGSHSNQPQHF	TGTGCCAGCAGCTTAGAGGGGTCGCATAGCAATCAGCCCCAGCATTTT
-	TRBV6-5	few	TRBJ1-2	CASSYSVNYGYTF	TGTGCCAGCAGTTACTCGGTTAACTATGGCTACACCTTC
-	TRBV4-3	-	TRBJ1-1	CASSKGMNTEAFF	TGCGCCAGCAGTAAGGGAATGAACACTGAAGCTTTCTTT
-	TRBV4-3	-	TRBJ1-2	CASSPSSFYGYTF	TGCGCCAGCAGCCCCTCAAGTTTCTATGGCTACACCTTC
TRBD2	TRBV2	few	TRBJ2-1	CASSTSGGTYNEQFF	TGTGCCAGCAGTACTAGCGGGGGGACCTACAATGAGCAGTTCTTC
-	TRBV7-2	-	TRBJ1-1	CASSRTGNTEAFF	TGTGCCAGCAGCCGCACAGGGAACACTGAAGCTTTCTTT
-	TRBV7-8	-	TRBJ2-7	CASSSTRDGSYEQYF	TGTGCCAGCAGCTCGACTCGGGACGGTTCCTACGAGCAGTACTTC
TRBD1	TRBV19	-	TRBJ1-1	CASSARDRGPEAFF	TGTGCCAGTAGTGCCCGGGACAGGGGCCCTGAAGCTTTCTTT
-	TRBV7-2	-	TRBJ1-4	CASSWGLRGEKLFF	TGTGCCAGCAGCTGGGGACTACGGGGTGAAAAACTGTTTTTT
-	TRBV6-1	-	TRBJ1-3	CASSVEGLSGNTIYF	TGTGCCAGCAGTGTCGAGGGCCTCTCTGGAAACACCATATATTTT
TRBD1	TRBV2	few	TRBJ2-5	CASSGDRTTGETQYF	TGTGCCAGCAGTGGGGACAGGACCACGGGGGAGACCCAGTACTTC
-	TRBV6-1	-	TRBJ2-7	CASRGRGAVSYEQYF	TGTGCCAGCAGGGGACGCGGAGCTGTCTCCTACGAGCAGTACTTC
-	TRBV11-2	-	TRBJ2-7	CASRGIHEQYF	TGTGCCAGCAGGGGTATACACGAGCAGTACTTC
-	TRBV4-3	few	TRBJ2-7	CASSQARGNEQYF	TGCGCCAGCAGCCAAGCCAGGGGAAACGAGCAGTACTTC